The next 4 T cell receptor beta chains were all read from a single sample in a study of blood T cell repertoires in COVID-19. The protocol was immunoSEQ multiplex PCR, while the TCRdb copy is restricted to in-frame clones and leaves out a portion. Of roughly 250,000 clones listed, 70% to 90% are singletons. The sample comprised peripheral blood. All receptors derive from a woman aged 40 to 55 who had recovered from COVID-19.

The chain uses TRBV19 and TRBJ2-3; a possible D gene is TRBD2 (6 bases). The CDR3 totals 13 residues. The germline gives CDR1 LNHDA, CDR2 SQIVND (reference sequence). Trimming removed 9 bases from V and 6 bases from J, with 16 bases in between. The chain's CDR3 is CASAGAGRDTQYF. The CDR3 DNA follows: TGTGCCAGCGCCGGGGCAGGGAGGGATACGCAGTATTTT.

This chain connects TRBV28 to TRBJ2-7; 10 bases agree with TRBD1. The V and J ends lost 9 bases and 3 bases, in that order; junction bases with no gene match: 14. Germline loops: CDR1 MDHEN, CDR2 SYDVKM. The CDR3 has 16 amino acids. Written as DNA, the CDR3 is TGTGCCAGTCTCACGGGAAAGGGACAGGGGAACTACGAGCAGTACTTC. It encodes CASLTGKGQGNYEQYF.

The chain carries TRBV28 and TRBJ2-3, with D hard to call. Germline lookup yields CDR1 MDHEN and CDR2 SYDVKM. The CDR3 contains 15 residues. Deletions cut 6 bases from V and 1 base from J, with 14 bases between. The CDR3: CASSRRLAGTDTQYF. In DNA, the CDR3 is TGTGCCAGCAGCCGGCGGCTCGCTGGCACAGATACGCAGTATTTT.

This chain links TRBV7-2 with TRBJ1-2; the D gene is possibly TRBD1 (5 bases). Looked up from germline, CDR1 is SGHTA and CDR2 is FQGNSA. This CDR3 spans 14 amino acids. V gave up 4 bases and J gave up 5 bases, with 14 bases separating them. CDR3 nucleotides: TGTGCCAGCAGCTCGATCGGGGGTGGGTATGGCTACACCTTC. This encodes CASSSIGGGYGYTF.